This entry describes one T cell receptor (beta chain). Its antigen remains unidentified. Naive CD8 isolation took CD45RO-negative cells positively selected for CCR7 and excluded terminally differentiated effector memory CD45RA+ cells. Profiling relied on immunoSEQ multiplex PCR, and the TCRdb table lists in-frame clones only, not all of them. This table has some 2.1 million clones, around 93% appearing once. The data are from a study of shared clonotypes between healthy human individuals. General study results and limits: Non-shared clonotypes displayed generation probabilities falling below those of clonotypes present in all four donors.

V was shortened by 2 bases and J by 0 bases, with 8 bases between the two germline ends. Germline loops: CDR1 SSHAT, CDR2 FNYEAQ (reference sequence). This CDR3 contains 15 residues. The rearrangement links TRBV7-7 to TRBJ2-1; D remains ambiguous. The TCR originated in a young man in good health. Some clones in this sample may be carry-over from other donors' samples. The sequencing sample was made of naive CD8+ T cells from PBMCs. CDR3 residues: CASSLSLNSYNEQFF. CDR3 sequence (DNA): TGTGCCAGCAGCTTAAGCCTTAACTCCTACAATGAGCAGTTCTTC.